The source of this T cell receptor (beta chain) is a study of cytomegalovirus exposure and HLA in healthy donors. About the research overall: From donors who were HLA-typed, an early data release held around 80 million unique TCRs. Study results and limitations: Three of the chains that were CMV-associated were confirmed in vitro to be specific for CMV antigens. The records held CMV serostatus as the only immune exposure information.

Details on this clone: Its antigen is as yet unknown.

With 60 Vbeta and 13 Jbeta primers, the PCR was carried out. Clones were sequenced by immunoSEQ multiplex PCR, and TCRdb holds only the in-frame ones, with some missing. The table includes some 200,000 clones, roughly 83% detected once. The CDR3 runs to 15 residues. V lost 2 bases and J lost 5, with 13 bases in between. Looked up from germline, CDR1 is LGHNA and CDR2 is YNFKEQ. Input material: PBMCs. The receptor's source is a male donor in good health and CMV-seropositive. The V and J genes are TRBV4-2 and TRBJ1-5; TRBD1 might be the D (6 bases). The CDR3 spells CASSQRTGRHQPQHF. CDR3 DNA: TGTGCCAGCAGCCAACGCACAGGGCGGCATCAGCCCCAGCATTTT.